The 14 T cell receptor beta chains below were found in one sample sequenced in a study of T cells after yellow fever vaccination. TCRdb re-derived calls from the 5' RACE reads in MiXCR, one entry per CDR3 protein. The repertoire holds 310,000 or so distinct CDR3 sequences, with about 3.5% as singletons. Source: PBMCs, taken on the day of the yellow fever booster vaccination. Receptors originate from a man between 18 and 35 years old who received the YFV17D yellow fever vaccine.

This clonotype has at least ten counts. This chain joins TRBV12-3 or TRBV12-4 and TRBJ2-5; D is unclear. With 10 bases removed from V and 0 bases from J, the gap between germline ends came to 6 bases. This CDR3 spans 11 amino acids. CDR3 sequence (DNA): TGTGCCACCGCTTACCAAGAGACCCAGTACTTC. This encodes CATAYQETQYF.

In this sample, this clonotype turned up a few times. The chain recombines TRBV4-3 with TRBJ2-1; TRBD1 might be the D (6 bases). Deletions cut 4 bases from V and 2 bases from J, with 15 bases between. The CDR3 runs to 16 residues. Germline V gene lookup returns CDR1 LGHNA and CDR2 YSLEER. This CDR3 reads CASSRDIGQTYNEQFF. CDR3 DNA: TGCGCCAGCAGCCGAGATATTGGACAGACCTACAATGAGCAGTTCTTC.

The chain employs TRBV12-3 or TRBV12-4 and TRBJ1-2, with TRBD1 as a possible D gene (6 bases). The CDR3 totals 15 residues. Trimming pared 1 base from V and 8 bases from J, leaving 17 bases between. CDR3 DNA: TGTGCCAGCAGTTTAGGGTTGTCAGGGGTTAGGGGCTACACCTTC. Protein product: CASSLGLSGVRGYTF.

With respect to this clonotype: A much more abundant neighbour one base away suggests this may be a read error. J is TRBJ2-2 and V is TRBV5-1; no clear D. The germline CDR1 and CDR2 sequences are SGHRS and YFSETQ. CDR3 length: 15 amino acids. This chain's CDR3 is CACSLSTSWAGELFF. Written as DNA, the CDR3 is TGCGCCTGCAGCTTGAGCACCAGTTGGGCCGGGGAGCTGTTTTTT. Full variable domain (outside the CDR3, taken from reference TRBV5-1 and TRBJ2-2): KAGVTQTPRYLIKTRGQQVTLSCSPISGHRSVSWYQQTPGQGLQFLFEYFSETQRNKGNFPGRFSGRQFSNSRSEMNVSTLELGDSALYLCACSLSTSWAGELFFGEGSRLTVL.

There are a few counts of this clonotype. This chain uses TRBV30 with TRBJ1-4, with 9 bases lining up with TRBD1. The V gene's germline CDR1 is GTSNPN and CDR2 SVGIG (reference sequence). The trim removed 2 bases at V and 6 bases at J, leaving 7 bases unmatched. The CDR3 is 15 amino acids. CDR3 region: CAWSSGGTGYEKLFF. The CDR3 coding sequence is TGTGCCTGGAGTTCTGGGGGGACAGGGTATGAAAAACTGTTTTTT. Variable domain in full (rest from reference TRBV30 and TRBJ1-4): SQTIHQWPATLVQPVGSPLSLECTVEGTSNPNLYWYRQAAGRGLQLLFYSVGIGQISSEVPQNLSASRPQDRQFILSSKKLLLSDSGFYLCAWSSGGTGYEKLFFGSGTQLSVL.

This clonotype was counted between two and nine times. The V gene is TRBV15, the J gene TRBJ1-5; no clear D gene. V gave up 4 bases and J gave up 4 bases, with 17 bases separating them. Germline CDR1 is LNHNV and CDR2 is YYDKDF (reference sequence). This CDR3 has 16 residues. CDR3 sequence reads: CATSTGAGLRNQPQHF. The DNA of the CDR3 is TGTGCCACCAGCACAGGAGCCGGCCTTAGAAATCAGCCCCAGCATTTT.

This clonotype was seen many times. The chain recombines TRBV12-3 or TRBV12-4 with TRBJ1-2; a weak D match, TRBD1 (6 bases). The CDR3 consists of 12 residues. Trimming left V 5 bases short and J 4 bases short, with 8 bases between. CDR3 loop: CASSRDTYGYTF. Written as DNA, the CDR3 is TGTGCCAGCAGTCGGGACACCTATGGCTACACCTTC.

This clonotype was recorded a few times. This chain connects TRBV29-1 to TRBJ2-1; 8 nucleotides align to TRBD1. Germline-derived CDR1 and CDR2 are SQVTM and ANQGSEA. This CDR3 contains 14 residues. After removal of 1 base from V and 5 bases from J, the junction contained 4 bases not matched to a gene. The CDR3 reads CSVEAGTGHNEQFF. The CDR3 coding sequence is TGCAGCGTTGAAGCGGGGACAGGCCACAATGAGCAGTTCTTC.

At least ten counts were recorded for this clonotype. CDR3 nucleotides: TGTGCCAGCAGCGACGGACAGGTCACCGGGGAGCTGTTTTTT. Translated: CASSDGQVTGELFF. The chain combines TRBV7-3 with TRBJ2-2; TRBD1 agrees at 7 bases. CDR3 length equals 14 residues. V lost 5 bases to trimming and J lost 4 bases; unmatched junction nucleotides: 4. Germline CDR1 and CDR2: SGHTA and FQGTGA.

This clonotype was seen more than once but under ten times. The chain uses TRBV7-8 and TRBJ1-6; no clear D. Germline V gene lookup returns CDR1 SGHVS and CDR2 FQNEAQ. V was pared by 4 bases and J by 14 bases, with 21 bases between. The CDR3 has 15 residues. CDR3 sequence reads: CASSWSLGGDDSLHF. For the CDR3, the DNA is TGTGCCAGCAGCTGGAGTCTAGGTGGGGATGACTCCCTCCACTTT.

This clonotype was detected only a few times. The V gene is TRBV6-5, the J gene TRBJ1-5; 9 positions match TRBD1. This CDR3 comprises 15 residues. CDR1 is MNHEY and CDR2 is SVGAGI in the germline V gene. With 7 bases clipped from V and 9 bases from J, the junction kept 13 bases outside the gene matches. The CDR3 DNA reads TGTGCCAGCATGGACAGGGGCCACCCCCCGGGGCCCCAGCATTTT. Translated, it gives CASMDRGHPPGPQHF.

This sequence joins TRBV4-1 and TRBJ2-7; D may match TRBD1 or TRBD2 (5 bases each). The germline V and J ends were trimmed by 3 bases and 3 bases, with 15 bases remaining between them. The germline V gene encodes CDR1 MGHRA and CDR2 YSYEKL. The CDR3 has 15 residues. In nucleotides, the CDR3 is TGCGCCAGCAGCCAGAACGACGGGGCCTTCTACGAGCAGTACGTC. Protein: CASSQNDGAFYEQYV.

This clonotype was counted ten times or more. This rearrangement joins TRBV6-5 to TRBJ1-1, with D perhaps TRBD1 (5 bases). The CDR3 contains 15 residues. V shed 4 bases and J shed 5 bases, with 17 bases lying between them. Germline values: CDR1 MNHEY, CDR2 SVGAGI. The CDR3 DNA reads as TGTGCCAGCAGTTCCCCACACTCCCAGGGAACTGAAGCTTTCTTT. Amino acids: CASSSPHSQGTEAFF.

The chain uses TRBV3-1 and TRBJ2-3; no definite D call. The CDR3 sequence is 8 residues long. V shed 6 bases and J shed 11 bases, with 3 bases lying between them. CDR1 is LGHDT and CDR2 is YNNKEL in the germline V gene (reference sequence). The CDR3 coding sequence is TGTGCCAGCAGGGAGCAGTATTTT. This encodes CASREQYF.